This T cell receptor (beta chain) is from a study of blood T cell repertoires in COVID-19 (TCRdb year 2020). Context from the whole study: Samples covering the acute and convalescent phases of COVID-19 were provided by collaborators in the United States, Italy and Spain. The prospective study material was composed of cDNA or gDNA derived from T cells, B-cell-depleted T cells, or PBMCs. Subjects who had been exposed to COVID-19, were actively infected with it, or had recovered from it provided the deeply sampled blood TCRbeta repertoires that made up the dataset. The repertoires were released in a freely available public database intended as a resource for research on the immune response to SARS-CoV-2. HLA class I and class II types, where available, came from metadata supplied by the sample provider rather than from assay-based typing. Samples were obtained from the ongoing ImmuneRACE study (first 160 participants) and from about 1,300 subjects provided by 6 global collaborators. A de-identified subject ID, COVID-19 status, age in years and sex were almost always included in the sample metadata.

The immunoSEQ Assay, a bias-controlled multiplex PCR, was used to amplify TCRbeta CDR3 regions from genomic DNA. As for the original processing: The number of nucleated cells in each sample was estimated from the amplification of reference gene primers within the assay. To quantify the absolute abundance of each unique TCRbeta CDR3 rearrangement, sequence reads were collapsed and filtered. For each sample, productive Simpson clonality was calculated as the square root of Simpson's diversity index over productive rearrangements. This is the immuneACCESS table as TCRdb keeps it, with only in-frame sequences that have V and J called. A part of the clones is gone; compared with another copy, unresolved V genes explain less than half, and the rest is unexplained. V and J calls and clone size are copied from that table; D and trimming were computed from the DNA. This sample has around 370,000 clones in its table, and about nine tenths of those were observed once. Nearly 6.5% of the sample is held by the ten biggest clonotypes.

Study-wide findings and limitations: The amount of clinical and demographic metadata varied by source and participant and was provided uncurated.

One collaborating source in Seattle enrolled patients while the patients were actively infected and followed the patients over time throughout the course of disease. Collaborating institutions collected whole blood in K2EDTA tubes following their own protocols. For TCRbeta analysis, collaborators shipped samples in one of three forms: frozen whole blood, isolated PBMCs, or DNA extracted from either of those sample types. The CDR3 goes from the cysteine to the phenylalanine over 14 residues. CDR3 DNA only is kept here, 42 bases in frame from base 1. From a lookup of the germline V gene, CDR1 and CDR2 are MNHEY and SVGAGI. The germline ends are 12 bases apart after V is trimmed by 5 bases and J by 3 bases. With respect to this clone: It has no known antigen specificity. It has no much larger one-base neighbor in the sample; base qualities were not kept.

The receptor was derived from a woman aged 50 to 60 with COVID-19, enrolled during active disease. Material for sequencing was peripheral blood. The rearrangement combines TRBV6-5 with TRBJ2-3; 6 matching bases give a weak D call of TRBD2. The CDR3 reads as follows: CASSKSGQTDTQYF. The nucleotide sequence is TGTGCCAGCAGTAAAAGCGGGCAAACAGATACGCAGTATTTT.